These T cell receptor beta chains were read from a single sample in a study of chemoradiotherapy in HPV16-positive cancers. Some clones are missing from TCRdb's copy, which holds only in-frame ones; the method was immunoSEQ multiplex PCR. The profile shows several hundred clones, roughly 88% of them singletons. Material: tumor tissue, obtained from a patient who underwent chemoradiotherapy. The receptor set was obtained from a human donor with HPV-associated anogenital cancer. CDR3s include the opening cysteine and the closing phenylalanine or tryptophan. Each record gives: J gene, V gene, D gene, clone size, CDR3 protein, CDR3 DNA. A D gene is named only where the DNA matches it firmly. Some rows have no size entry. The others give once, few or many, or a class for an expanded clone.

>TRBJ1-1|TRBV2|-|once
CASARGNTEAFF
TGTGCCAGCGCGAGGGGGAACACTGAAGCTTTCTTT
>TRBJ1-1|TRBV10-3|TRBD1|-
CASGKGQENTEAFF
TGTGCCTCGGGAAAGGGACAGGAGAACACTGAAGCTTTCTTT
>TRBJ2-7|TRBV28|-|-
CASSSVALSFSSYEQYF
TGTGCCAGCAGTTCGGTAGCCCTGTCATTCAGCTCCTACGAGCAGTACTTC
>TRBJ2-5|TRBV11-1|TRBD1|-
CASSYGRGRETQYF
TGTGCCAGCAGCTACGGAAGGGGGCGAGAGACCCAGTACTTC